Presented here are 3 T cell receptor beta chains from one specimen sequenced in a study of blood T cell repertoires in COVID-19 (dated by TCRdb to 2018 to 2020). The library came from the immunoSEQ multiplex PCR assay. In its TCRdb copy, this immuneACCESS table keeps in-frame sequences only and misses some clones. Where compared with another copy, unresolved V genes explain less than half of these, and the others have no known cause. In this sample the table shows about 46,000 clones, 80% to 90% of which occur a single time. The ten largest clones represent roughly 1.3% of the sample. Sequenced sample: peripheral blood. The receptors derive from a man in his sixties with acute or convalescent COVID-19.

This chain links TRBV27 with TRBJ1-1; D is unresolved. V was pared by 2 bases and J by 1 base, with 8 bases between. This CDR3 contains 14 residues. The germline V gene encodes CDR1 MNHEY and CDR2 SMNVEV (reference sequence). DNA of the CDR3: TGTGCCAGCAGTTTAGGTACGGGGAACACTGAAGCTTTCTTT. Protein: CASSLGTGNTEAFF.

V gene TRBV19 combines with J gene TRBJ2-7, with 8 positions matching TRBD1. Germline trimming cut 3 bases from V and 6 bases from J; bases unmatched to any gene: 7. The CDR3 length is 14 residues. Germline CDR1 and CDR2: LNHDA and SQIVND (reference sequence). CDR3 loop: CASSMAGGLTEQYF. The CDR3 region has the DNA TGTGCCAGTAGTATGGCAGGGGGCTTGACCGAGCAGTACTTC. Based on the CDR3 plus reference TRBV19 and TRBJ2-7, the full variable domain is DGGITQSPKYLFRKEGQNVTLSCEQNLNHDAMYWYRQDPGQGLRLIYYSQIVNDFQKGDIAEGYSVSREKKESFPLTVTSAQKNPTAFYLCASSMAGGLTEQYFGPGTRLTVT.

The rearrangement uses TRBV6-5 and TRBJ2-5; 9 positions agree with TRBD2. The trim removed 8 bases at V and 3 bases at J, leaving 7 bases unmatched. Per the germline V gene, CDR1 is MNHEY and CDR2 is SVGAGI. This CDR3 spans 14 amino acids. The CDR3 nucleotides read TGTGCCAGCTCCCGCGGGAGGGATAAAGAGACCCAGTACTTC. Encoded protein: CASSRGRDKETQYF.